This TCR beta chain was recovered during a study of OX40 agonist ivuxolimab in advanced cancers. Study-wide context: Patients received ivuxolimab, an intravenous treatment, every 2 weeks at 0.01 to 10 mg/kg. The eligibility criteria allowed prior anti-PD-1, anti-PD-L1 or anti-CTLA-4 therapy, and around 40% had some. Overall study results and limits: Antigen targets of the expanded peripheral T cells went undetermined.

On this clone itself: Its target is unknown.

The CDR3 spans 14 residues. Germline CDR1 reads SGHAT; CDR2 reads FQDESV (reference sequence). Here immunoSEQ multiplex PCR was the method, and the copy in TCRdb shows in-frame clones only, minus some. Of about 69,000 clones in the sample, approximately 80% were seen once. This chain connects TRBV11-1 to TRBJ2-5, with 7 bases fitting TRBD2. The end of the DNA aligns better with TRBJ2-7, so the J call may be wrong. The receptor's source is an adult with an advanced solid tumor such as melanoma, head and neck, liver or kidney cancer. The sample was CD4+ or CD8+ T cells sorted from blood, taken in a trial of the OX40 agonist ivuxolimab. In DNA, the CDR3 is TGTGCCAGCAGCCCCTGGGGGGGAACCTACGAGCAGTACTTC. Residues: CASSPWGGTYEQYF.